The 27 T cell receptor beta chains below come from one sample, sequenced in a study of blood T cells in healthy people across ages. The use of a sample-barcoded 5' primer and a J-beta primer mix characterized a second PCR of about 6 to 12 cycles. Each CDR3 protein gets one entry after TCRdb re-called the 5' RACE reads with MiXCR. The table has a few hundred thousand distinct CDR3 sequences, about 52% seen once. The sequenced sample consisted of blood. Receptor source: a man in his sixties in good health.

This clonotype has just a few counts. The chain has TRBV6-2 or TRBV6-3 and TRBJ2-3; 10 bases fit TRBD2. CDR3 length: 15 residues. With 6 bases clipped from V and 3 bases from J, the junction kept 6 bases outside the gene matches. The germline CDR1 and CDR2 sequences are MNHEY and SVGEGT. DNA for the CDR3: TGTGCCAGCAGACTTCCGGGACTAGCGACAGATACGCAGTATTTT. This encodes CASRLPGLATDTQYF.

V is TRBV20-1 and J is TRBJ2-7; no reliable D call. V was pared by 6 bases and J by 7 bases, with 22 bases between. This CDR3 region has 14 residues. Germline CDR1 DFQATT, CDR2 SNEGSKA (reference sequence). The CDR3 DNA follows: TGCAGTGCCCCGAGGCCCCCTGTATACAATGAGCAGTACTTC. Protein product: CSAPRPPVYNEQYF.

A few counts support this clonotype. This chain connects TRBV5-1 to TRBJ2-7; TRBD2 might be the D (6 bases). The CDR3 loop spans 14 amino acids. Trimming removed 5 bases from V and 0 bases from J, with 12 bases in between. Germline V gives CDR1 SGHRS, CDR2 YFSETQ. This chain's CDR3 is CASSILGGSYEQYF. The CDR3 DNA follows: TGCGCCAGCAGTATTCTGGGGGGCTCCTACGAGCAGTACTTC.

V is TRBV29-1 and J is TRBJ2-5, with D hard to call. The CDR3 totals 13 residues. The germline CDR1 and CDR2 sequences are SQVTM and ANQGSEA. The V gene lost 5 bases and the J gene lost 3 bases, with 13 bases spanning the gap. The CDR3 DNA reads as TGCAGCGTTCGACCCGGGCCCGAAGAGACCCAGTACTTC. This codes for CSVRPGPEETQYF.

This clonotype was observed at least ten times. The J gene is TRBJ2-3, the V gene TRBV7-2, with TRBD2 as a possible D gene (6 bases). This CDR3 region has 15 residues. The V end lost 0 bases, the J end lost 4 bases, and 11 bases lay between the germline ends. Germline values: CDR1 SGHTA, CDR2 FQGNSA. The CDR3 sequence: CASSLARGGADTQYF. The CDR3 nucleotides are TGTGCCAGCAGCTTAGCGCGTGGCGGGGCAGATACGCAGTATTTT.

This clonotype was seen many times. The chain couples TRBV28 to TRBJ2-7, with D hard to call. The germline V and J ends were trimmed by 3 bases and 1 base, with 10 bases remaining between them. Germline-derived CDR1 and CDR2 are MDHEN and SYDVKM. The CDR3 is 14 amino acids. Here the CDR3 DNA reads TGTGCCAGCAGTTTTGGTCCGGGTTCCTACGAGCAGTACTTC. Protein product: CASSFGPGSYEQYF. Combining the CDR3 with reference TRBV28 and TRBJ2-7 gives the whole variable domain DVKVTQSSRYLVKRTGEKVFLECVQDMDHENMFWYRQDPGLGLRLIYFSYDVKMKEKGDIPEGYSVSREKKERFSLILESASTNQTSMYLCASSFGPGSYEQYFGPGTRLTVT.

This clonotype was picked up many times. The J gene is TRBJ2-7, the V gene TRBV5-1, with 7 bases lining up with TRBD1. V lost 6 bases, J lost 0 bases, and 3 bases stayed unmatched. Germline-derived CDR1 and CDR2 are SGHRS and YFSETQ. The CDR3 loop spans 13 amino acids. The CDR3 region has the DNA TGCGCCAGCAAGAGGGACAGCTCCTACGAGCAGTACTTC. Translation gives CASKRDSSYEQYF. The full variable domain, completed using reference TRBV5-1 and TRBJ2-7, is KAGVTQTPRYLIKTRGQQVTLSCSPISGHRSVSWYQQTPGQGLQFLFEYFSETQRNKGNFPGRFSGRQFSNSRSEMNVSTLELGDSALYLCASKRDSSYEQYFGPGTRLTVT.

The chain carries TRBV30 and TRBJ2-4, with a tentative D call TRBD2 (6 bases). The J call may be wrong; the DNA end is better matched by TRBJ2-7. Germline V gene data show CDR1 as GTSNPN and CDR2 as SVGIG (reference sequence). The CDR3 contains 12 residues. CDR3 protein: CAWNSGPYEQYF. Written as DNA, the CDR3 is TGTGCCTGGAATAGCGGTCCGTACGAGCAGTACTTC.

Details on this clonotype: A much more abundant neighbour one base away suggests this may be a read error. This chain uses TRBV20-1 with TRBJ2-6; D unclear. The CDR3 spans 14 residues. The germline V gene has CDR1 DFQATT and CDR2 SNEGSKA (reference sequence). V lost 0 bases and J lost 1, with 4 bases in between. The CDR3 bases are TGCAGTGCTAGAGAGGGTTCTGGGGCCAACGTCCTGACTTTC. Its translation is CSAREGSGANVLTF.

CDR3 in amino acids: CSVAPGQMNTEAFF. The CDR3 nucleotides read TGCAGCGTTGCCCCGGGACAGATGAACACTGAAGCTTTCTTT. The chain joins TRBV29-1 to TRBJ1-1; 7 nucleotides align to TRBD1. The V gene end was trimmed by 4 bases and the J gene end by 0 bases; junction bases not matched to a gene: 5. CDR1 is SQVTM and CDR2 is ANQGSEA in the germline V gene. This CDR3 region has 14 residues.

The rearrangement uses TRBV20-1 and TRBJ1-1, with D maybe TRBD1 (5 bases). The CDR3 runs 15 residues. Germline V lookup: CDR1 DFQATT, CDR2 SNEGSKA (reference sequence). V shed 0 bases and J shed 0 bases, with 11 bases lying between them. CDR3 nucleotide sequence: TGCAGTGCTAGAGACCCCCAGGGAGTGAACACTGAAGCTTTCTTT. This sequence encodes CSARDPQGVNTEAFF.

Note on this clonotype: A read error may account for a junction end that differs from germline. The rearrangement uses TRBV9 and TRBJ2-5, with a tentative D call TRBD2 (6 bases). The end of the DNA aligns better with TRBJ2-7, so the J call may be wrong. The CDR3 is made up of 17 amino acids. Germline loops: CDR1 SGDLS, CDR2 YYNGEE. The CDR3 nucleotides read TGTACCAGCAGCGTAGGAGGGACGGGCAGTACCCTCTACGAGCAGTACTTC. Protein sequence: CTSSVGGTGSTLYEQYF.

At least ten counts were recorded for this clonotype. V gene TRBV5-5 combines with J gene TRBJ2-3, with 7 bases aligning to TRBD2. V lost 4 bases, J lost 6 bases, and 11 bases stayed unmatched. Looked up from germline, CDR1 is SGHKS and CDR2 is YYEKEE (reference sequence). This CDR3 has 15 residues. The CDR3 DNA follows: TGTGCCAGCAGCCTGCTAGGCGGGAGAGCGGATACGCAGTATTTT. Its translation: CASSLLGGRADTQYF.

V and J are TRBV6-1 and TRBJ2-1; no clear D. Trimming removed 1 base at V and 6 bases at J, with 16 bases between. The CDR3 has 16 residues. Germline V gene data show CDR1 as MNHNS and CDR2 as SASEGT. The CDR3 here is CASSEEGSGRRNEQFF. The CDR3 DNA sequence: TGTGCCAGCAGTGAAGAGGGTTCTGGACGTCGCAATGAGCAGTTCTTC.

V and J are TRBV6-6 and TRBJ2-1, with D possibly being TRBD1 (7 bases). V lost 6 bases to trimming and J lost 15 bases, with 18 bases between them. The length of the CDR3 is 12 residues. Germline CDR1 is MNHNY and CDR2 is SVGAGI (reference sequence). As DNA, the CDR3 is TGTGCCAGCAGCCTCGGGACAGCGGGTTTGTTCTTC. This translates into CASSLGTAGLFF.

The chain combines TRBV11-2 with TRBJ2-3, with TRBD1 matching over 7 bases. Trimming at V came to 5 bases and at J to 2 bases, leaving 10 bases not matched to a gene. Per the germline V gene, CDR1 is SGHAT and CDR2 is FQNNGV. The CDR3 covers 16 residues. As DNA, the CDR3 is TGTGCCAGCAGCAGTAAGGGGGCCCCATACACAGATACGCAGTATTTT. It translates to CASSSKGAPYTDTQYF.

This clonotype was seen a handful of times. The chain uses TRBV4-2 and TRBJ2-7, with 14 nucleotides matching TRBD2. The CDR3 length is 19 residues. Germline V gene lookup returns CDR1 LGHNA and CDR2 YNFKEQ. V was pared by 0 bases and J by 3 bases, with 10 bases of the junction left unmatched. DNA of the CDR3: TGTGCCAGCAGCCAAGACCTTGGGACTAGCGGGGGCGCCTACTACGAGCAGTACTTC. The encoded protein is CASSQDLGTSGGAYYEQYF.

The V gene is TRBV20-1, the J gene TRBJ1-3; D unclear. Germline lookup yields CDR1 DFQATT and CDR2 SNEGSKA (reference sequence). Trimming stripped 3 bases from V and 0 bases from J, with 6 bases between. The CDR3 has 13 residues. The DNA of the CDR3 is TGCAGTGCTAGTGAGGTCTCTGGAAACACCATATATTTT. Translated: CSASEVSGNTIYF.

This clonotype was seen a few times. This chain links TRBV30 with TRBJ2-5; a weak D match, TRBD2 (7 bases). V was shortened by 7 bases and J by 4 bases, with 19 bases between the two germline ends. The germline V gene has CDR1 GTSNPN and CDR2 SVGIG (reference sequence). The CDR3 is 14 residues long. CDR3 bases: TGTGCCTCCACGGACGGGGGGCTATTAGAGACCCAGTACTTC. Translated, it gives CASTDGGLLETQYF.

This rearrangement joins TRBV7-2 to TRBJ2-7, with TRBD2 matching 9 bases. CDR1 and CDR2 from the germline V gene are SGHTA and FQGNSA. Trimming took 1 base from V and 7 from J; bases not matched to a gene: 8. This CDR3 spans 15 amino acids. Here the CDR3 DNA reads TGTGCCAGCAGCTTAGTTAGCGGGAGTAACAATGAGCAGTACTTC. As protein: CASSLVSGSNNEQYF.

The gene calls are TRBV28 and TRBJ1-2, with D possibly matching TRBD1 (5 bases). Trimming pared 6 bases from V and 12 bases from J, leaving 26 bases between. The CDR3 totals 15 residues. CDR1 and CDR2 from the germline V gene are MDHEN and SYDVKM. CDR3 sequence (DNA): TGTGCCAGCAGAGCAGGAGAAGGGACTCAAACCCCCCACACCTTC. This sequence encodes CASRAGEGTQTPHTF.

This rearrangement joins TRBV19 to TRBJ2-1; D may be TRBD2 (5 bases). Germline V gene lookup returns CDR1 LNHDA and CDR2 SQIVND (reference sequence). The CDR3 covers 14 residues. The germline V and J ends were trimmed by 5 bases and 7 bases, with 15 bases remaining between them. CDR3 sequence reads: CASSARGERNEQFF. The CDR3 nucleotides are TGTGCCAGTAGTGCCCGTGGGGAGAGGAATGAGCAGTTCTTC.

This chain links TRBV24-1 with TRBJ2-2, with no clear D. The CDR3 length is 16 residues. The V end lost 4 bases, the J end lost 7 bases, and 18 bases lay between the germline ends. In germline, CDR1 is KGHDR, CDR2 SFDVKD. CDR3 region: CATSDRRVSWDGELFF. CDR3 sequence (DNA): TGTGCCACCAGTGACAGACGGGTTAGTTGGGACGGGGAGCTGTTTTTT.

This clonotype was seen many times. The J gene is TRBJ2-5, the V gene TRBV7-2, with 8 bases that match TRBD2. After removal of 6 bases from V and 4 bases from J, the junction contained 7 bases not matched to a gene. Germline V gene lookup returns CDR1 SGHTA and CDR2 FQGNSA. The CDR3 extends over 14 amino acids. The CDR3 is CASSGGGLAETQYF. CDR3 bases: TGTGCCAGCAGTGGCGGGGGGCTCGCAGAGACCCAGTACTTC.

The chain has TRBV12-3 or TRBV12-4 and TRBJ2-3; either TRBD1 or TRBD2 may fit D (6 bases each). This CDR3 is built from 15 residues. The V and J ends lost 5 bases and 2 bases respectively, with 14 bases between them. This chain's CDR3 is CASSEGGGLTDTQYF. CDR3 nucleotides: TGTGCCAGCAGTGAGGGGGGAGGACTCACAGATACGCAGTATTTT.

The chain combines TRBV21-1 with TRBJ2-3; the listed D gene, TRBD1, was not tested against the DNA. TRBV21-1 corresponds to a pseudogene. The CDR3 is 14 residues long. DNA of the CDR3: TGTGCCAGCAGCAAAGAAGGGGGCCCAGATACGCAGTATTTT. Protein product: CASSKEGGPDTQYF.

This chain links TRBV20-1 with TRBJ2-7; D is unresolved. With 3 bases removed from V and 3 bases from J, the gap between germline ends came to 18 bases. The germline V gene encodes CDR1 DFQATT and CDR2 SNEGSKA (reference sequence). CDR3 size: 15 residues. The CDR3 protein is CSASDFGPKVYEQYF. The CDR3 nucleotides are TGCAGTGCTAGCGACTTCGGACCGAAAGTCTACGAGCAGTACTTC.